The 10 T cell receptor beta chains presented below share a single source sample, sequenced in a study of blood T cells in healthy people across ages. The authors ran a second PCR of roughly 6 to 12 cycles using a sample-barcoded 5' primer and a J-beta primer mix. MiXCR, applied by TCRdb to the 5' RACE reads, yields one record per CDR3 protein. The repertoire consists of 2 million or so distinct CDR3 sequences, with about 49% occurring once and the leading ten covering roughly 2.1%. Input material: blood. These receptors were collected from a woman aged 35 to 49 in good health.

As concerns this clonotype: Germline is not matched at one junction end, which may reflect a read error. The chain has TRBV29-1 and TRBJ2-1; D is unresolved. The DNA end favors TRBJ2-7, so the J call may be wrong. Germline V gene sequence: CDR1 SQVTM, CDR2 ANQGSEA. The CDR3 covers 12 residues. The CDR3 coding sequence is TGCAGCATTGAAGTTCAGACCTACGAGCAGTACTTC. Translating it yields CSIEVQTYEQYF.

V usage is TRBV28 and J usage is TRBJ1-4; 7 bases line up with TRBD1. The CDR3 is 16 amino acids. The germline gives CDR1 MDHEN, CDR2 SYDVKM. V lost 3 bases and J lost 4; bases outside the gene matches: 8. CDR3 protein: CASSLARDSFNEKLFF. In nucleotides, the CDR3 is TGTGCCAGCAGTTTGGCCAGGGACAGTTTTAATGAAAAACTGTTTTTT. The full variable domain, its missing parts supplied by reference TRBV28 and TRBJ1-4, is DVKVTQSSRYLVKRTGEKVFLECVQDMDHENMFWYRQDPGLGLRLIYFSYDVKMKEKGDIPEGYSVSREKKERFSLILESASTNQTSMYLCASSLARDSFNEKLFFGSGTQLSVL.

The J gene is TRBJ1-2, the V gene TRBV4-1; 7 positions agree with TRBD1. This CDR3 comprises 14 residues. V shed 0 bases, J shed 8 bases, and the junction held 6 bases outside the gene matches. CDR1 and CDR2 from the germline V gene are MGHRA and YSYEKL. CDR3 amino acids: CASSQDSGGRGYTF. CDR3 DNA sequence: TGCGCCAGCAGCCAAGACTCAGGGGGAAGGGGCTACACCTTC.

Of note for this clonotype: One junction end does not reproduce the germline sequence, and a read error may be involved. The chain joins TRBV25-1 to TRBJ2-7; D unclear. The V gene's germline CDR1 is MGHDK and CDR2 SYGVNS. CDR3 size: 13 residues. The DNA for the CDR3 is TGTGCCGGCAGTGTCATAGGTGGGTACGAGCAGTACTTC. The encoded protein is CAGSVIGGYEQYF.

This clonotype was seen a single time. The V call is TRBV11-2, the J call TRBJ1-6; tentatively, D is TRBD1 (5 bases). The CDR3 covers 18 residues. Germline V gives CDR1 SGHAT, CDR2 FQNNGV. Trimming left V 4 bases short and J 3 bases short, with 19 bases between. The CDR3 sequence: CASSSFRDSNLYNSPLHF. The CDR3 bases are TGTGCCAGCAGCTCATTCAGGGATTCTAATCTCTATAATTCACCCCTCCACTTT.

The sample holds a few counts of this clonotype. CDR3 DNA sequence: TGTGCCAGCAGCTTAAAGGGTCTGGGGACAGATACGCAGTATTTT. Translated, it gives CASSLKGLGTDTQYF. This chain uses TRBV7-2 with TRBJ2-3; unclear D gene. This CDR3 spans 15 amino acids. Deletions cut 2 bases from V and 3 bases from J, with 12 bases between. Germline V lookup: CDR1 SGHTA, CDR2 FQGNSA.

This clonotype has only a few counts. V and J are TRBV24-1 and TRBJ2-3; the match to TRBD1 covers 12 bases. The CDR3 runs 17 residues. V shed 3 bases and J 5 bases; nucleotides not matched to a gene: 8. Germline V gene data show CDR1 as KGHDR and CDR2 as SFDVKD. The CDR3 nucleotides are TGTGCCACCAGTGATCACCGGGACAGGGGGCTTGGAGATACGCAGTATTTT. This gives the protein CATSDHRDRGLGDTQYF.

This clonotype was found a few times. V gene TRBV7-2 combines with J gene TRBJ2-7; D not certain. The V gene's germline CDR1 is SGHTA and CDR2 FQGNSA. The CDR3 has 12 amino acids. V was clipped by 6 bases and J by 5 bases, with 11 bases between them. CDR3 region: CASSFTRNEQYF. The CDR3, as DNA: TGTGCCAGCAGTTTTACCCGGAACGAGCAGTACTTC.

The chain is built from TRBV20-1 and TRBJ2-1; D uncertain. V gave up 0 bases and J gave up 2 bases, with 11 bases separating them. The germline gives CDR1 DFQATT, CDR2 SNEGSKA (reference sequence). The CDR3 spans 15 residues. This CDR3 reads CSARDSEIPYNEQFF. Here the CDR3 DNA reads TGCAGTGCTAGAGATTCAGAGATCCCCTACAATGAGCAGTTCTTC.

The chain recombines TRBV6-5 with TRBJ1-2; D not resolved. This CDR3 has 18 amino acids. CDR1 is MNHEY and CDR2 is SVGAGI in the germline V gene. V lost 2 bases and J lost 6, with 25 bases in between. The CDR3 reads CASSYTLAGSIKTHGYTF. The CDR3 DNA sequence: TGTGCCAGCAGTTACACATTAGCGGGGTCAATCAAGACACATGGCTACACCTTC.